The sequence of this T cell receptor (beta chain) was determined in a study of blood T cells in healthy people across ages. Study observations and caveats: TCR beta diversity, measured per million T cells, fell in a roughly linear way with age.

Regarding this clonotype: Antigen specificity is unknown.

Germline CDR1 is SGHAT and CDR2 is FQNNGV. The CDR3 has 17 amino acids. V was clipped by 4 bases and J by 7 bases, with 23 bases between them. With a J-beta primer mix and a sample-barcoded 5' primer, a second PCR ran about 7 to 11 cycles. MiXCR was run by TCRdb on the 5' RACE reads, yielding one entry per CDR3 protein. This table has under 2,000,000 distinct CDR3 sequences, approximately 50% appearing once. The sample consisted of blood. V usage is TRBV11-2 and J usage is TRBJ2-1; D is possibly TRBD2 (6 bases). The sequence was obtained from a woman in her 40s in good health. CDR3 sequence: CASSSSGSGRWDNEQFF. In DNA form, the CDR3 reads TGTGCCAGCAGCTCCTCTGGTTCAGGGAGGTGGGATAATGAGCAGTTCTTC. The full variable domain, rest sourced from reference TRBV11-2 and TRBJ2-1, is EAGVAQSPRYKIIEKRQSVAFWCNPISGHATLYWYQQILGQGPKLLIQFQNNGVVDDSQLPKDRFSAERLKGVDSTLKIQPAKLEDSAVYLCASSSSGSGRWDNEQFFGPGTRLTVL.